This T cell receptor (beta chain) was sequenced during a study of shared T cell receptors in the human thymus. Germline V gene sequence: CDR1 ENHRY, CDR2 SYGVKD. V was clipped by 9 bases and J by 0 bases; unmatched bases: 16. The CDR3 runs to 18 residues. This clone was counted once. TCRdb's table, derived via immunoSEQ multiplex PCR, lists solely in-frame clones and lacks some. The sample has about 730,000 clones; 70% to 90% are singletons. A further study also used this sample, focusing on human thymus T cells. Per that study: Resections from corrective heart surgery supplied the thymus tissue. Use of V and J genes seemed skewed within the thymic and blood repertoires. Related research found strongly overlapping thymic repertoires in unrelated individuals.

The J gene is TRBJ1-5, the V gene TRBV10-3; 8 bases align to TRBD1. Sequencing was carried out using thymocytes. The receptor's source is a girl younger than two with a congenital heart defect. The CDR3: CAIPPGQEGLYSNQPQHF. In nucleotides, the CDR3 is TGTGCCATTCCACCGGGACAGGAAGGGCTTTATAGCAATCAGCCCCAGCATTTT.